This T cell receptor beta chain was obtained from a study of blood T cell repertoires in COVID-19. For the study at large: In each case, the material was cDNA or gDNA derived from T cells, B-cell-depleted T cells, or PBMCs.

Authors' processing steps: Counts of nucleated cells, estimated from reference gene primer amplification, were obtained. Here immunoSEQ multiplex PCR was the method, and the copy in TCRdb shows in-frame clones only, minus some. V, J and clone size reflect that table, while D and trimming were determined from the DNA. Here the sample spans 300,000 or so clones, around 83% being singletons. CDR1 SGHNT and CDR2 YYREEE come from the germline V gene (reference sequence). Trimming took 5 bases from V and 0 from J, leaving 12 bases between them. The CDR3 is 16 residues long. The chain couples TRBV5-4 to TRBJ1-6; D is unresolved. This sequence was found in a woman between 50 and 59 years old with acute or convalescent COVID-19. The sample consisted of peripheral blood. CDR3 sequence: CASSFSTSSYNSPLHF. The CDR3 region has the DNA TGTGCCAGCAGTTTTTCCACAAGCTCCTATAATTCACCCCTCCACTTT.